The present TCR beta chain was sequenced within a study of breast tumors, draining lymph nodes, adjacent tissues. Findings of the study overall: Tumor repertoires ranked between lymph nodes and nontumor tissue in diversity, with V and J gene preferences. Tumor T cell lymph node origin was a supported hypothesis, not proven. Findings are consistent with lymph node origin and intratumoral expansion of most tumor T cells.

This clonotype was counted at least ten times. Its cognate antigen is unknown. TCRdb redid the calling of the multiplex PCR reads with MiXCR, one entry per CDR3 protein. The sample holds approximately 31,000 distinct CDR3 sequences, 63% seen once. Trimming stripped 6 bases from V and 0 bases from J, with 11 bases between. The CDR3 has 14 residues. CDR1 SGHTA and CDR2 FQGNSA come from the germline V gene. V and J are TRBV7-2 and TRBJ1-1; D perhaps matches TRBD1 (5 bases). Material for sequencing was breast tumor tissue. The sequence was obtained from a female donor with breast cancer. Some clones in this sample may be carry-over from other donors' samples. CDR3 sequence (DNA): TGTGCCAGCAGTCCGGGACGGTTGAACACTGAAGCTTTCTTT. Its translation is CASSPGRLNTEAFF.